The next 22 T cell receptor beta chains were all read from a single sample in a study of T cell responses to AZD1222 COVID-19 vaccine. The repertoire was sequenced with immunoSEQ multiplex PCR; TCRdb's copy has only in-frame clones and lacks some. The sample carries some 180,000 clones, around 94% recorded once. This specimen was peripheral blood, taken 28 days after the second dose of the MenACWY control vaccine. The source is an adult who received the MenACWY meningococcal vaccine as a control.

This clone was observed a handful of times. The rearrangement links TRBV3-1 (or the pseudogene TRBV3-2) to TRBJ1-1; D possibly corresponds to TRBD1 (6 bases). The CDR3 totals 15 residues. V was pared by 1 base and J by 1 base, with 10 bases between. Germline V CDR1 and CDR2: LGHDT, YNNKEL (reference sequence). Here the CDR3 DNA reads TGTGCCAGCAGCCAAGGACAGGCGAGGAACACTGAAGCTTTCTTT. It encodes CASSQGQARNTEAFF.

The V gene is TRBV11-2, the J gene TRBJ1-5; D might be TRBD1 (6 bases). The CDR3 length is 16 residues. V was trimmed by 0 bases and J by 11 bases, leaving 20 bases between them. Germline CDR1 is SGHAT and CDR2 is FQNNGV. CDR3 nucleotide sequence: TGTGCCAGCAGCTTAGACGTCGGGGGGCCCTTCCATACCCAGCATTTT. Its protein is CASSLDVGGPFHTQHF.

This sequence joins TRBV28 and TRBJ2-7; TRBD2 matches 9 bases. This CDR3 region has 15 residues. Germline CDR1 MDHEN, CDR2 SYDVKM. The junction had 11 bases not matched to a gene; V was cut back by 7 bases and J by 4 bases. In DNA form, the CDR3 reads TGTGCCAGCACCTTCGGGGGCCTAGCGGGGTACGAGCAGTACTTC. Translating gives CASTFGGLAGYEQYF.

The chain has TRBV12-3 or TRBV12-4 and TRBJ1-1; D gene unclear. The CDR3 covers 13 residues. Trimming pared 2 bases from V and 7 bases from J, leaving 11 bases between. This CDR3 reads CASSLSGLGEAFF. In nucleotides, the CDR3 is TGTGCCAGCAGTTTAAGCGGGCTGGGTGAAGCTTTCTTT.

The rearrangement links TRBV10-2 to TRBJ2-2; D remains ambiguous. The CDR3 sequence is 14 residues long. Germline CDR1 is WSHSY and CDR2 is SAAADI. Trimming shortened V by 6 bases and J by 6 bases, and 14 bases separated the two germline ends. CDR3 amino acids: CASSPSSRSGELFF. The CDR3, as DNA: TGCGCCAGCAGCCCGTCGTCGCGTTCCGGGGAGCTGTTTTTT.

The CDR3 DNA reads as TGTGCCAGCAGCCATACCGGGACTTCCAACTATGGCTACACCTTC. This sequence encodes CASSHTGTSNYGYTF. The rearrangement joins TRBV6-6 to TRBJ1-2; possible D gene TRBD1, 5 bases. V lost 6 bases and J 2 bases, leaving 16 bases between the germline ends. CDR1 and CDR2 (germline): MNHNY, SVGAGI (reference sequence). The CDR3 runs 15 residues.

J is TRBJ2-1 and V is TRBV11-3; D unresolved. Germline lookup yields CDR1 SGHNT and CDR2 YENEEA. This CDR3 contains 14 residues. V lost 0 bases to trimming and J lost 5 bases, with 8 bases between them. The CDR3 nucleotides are TGTGCCAGCAGCTTAGAGCTATCCCACAATGAGCAGTTCTTC. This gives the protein CASSLELSHNEQFF. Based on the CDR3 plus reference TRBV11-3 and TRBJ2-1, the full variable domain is EAGVVQSPRYKIIEKKQPVAFWCNPISGHNTLYWYLQNLGQGPELLIRYENEEAVDDSQLPKDRFSAERLKGVDSTLKIQPAELGDSAVYLCASSLELSHNEQFFGPGTRLTVL.

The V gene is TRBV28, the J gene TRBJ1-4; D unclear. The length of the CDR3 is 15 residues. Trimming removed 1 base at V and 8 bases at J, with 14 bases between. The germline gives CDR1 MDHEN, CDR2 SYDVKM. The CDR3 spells CASSLSPHNQEKLFF. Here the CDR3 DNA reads TGTGCCAGCAGTTTATCCCCCCACAATCAGGAAAAACTGTTTTTT.

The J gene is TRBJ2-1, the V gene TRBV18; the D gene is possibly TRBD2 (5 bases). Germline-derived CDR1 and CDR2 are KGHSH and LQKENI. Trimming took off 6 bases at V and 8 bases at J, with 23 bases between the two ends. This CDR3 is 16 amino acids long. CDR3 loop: CASSGTGLPSGDEQFF. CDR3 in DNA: TGTGCCAGCTCCGGAACGGGATTACCGTCCGGCGATGAGCAGTTCTTC.

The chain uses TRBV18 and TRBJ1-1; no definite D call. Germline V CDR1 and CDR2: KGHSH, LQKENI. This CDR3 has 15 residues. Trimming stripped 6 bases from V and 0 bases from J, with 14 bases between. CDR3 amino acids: CASSPTGAMNTEAFF. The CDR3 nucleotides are TGTGCCAGCTCGCCGACGGGAGCGATGAACACTGAAGCTTTCTTT. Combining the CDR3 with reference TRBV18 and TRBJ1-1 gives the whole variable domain NAGVMQNPRHLVRRRGQEARLRCSPMKGHSHVYWYRQLPEEGLKFMVYLQKENIIDESGMPKERFSAEFPKEGPSILRIQQVVRGDSAAYFCASSPTGAMNTEAFFGQGTRLTVV.

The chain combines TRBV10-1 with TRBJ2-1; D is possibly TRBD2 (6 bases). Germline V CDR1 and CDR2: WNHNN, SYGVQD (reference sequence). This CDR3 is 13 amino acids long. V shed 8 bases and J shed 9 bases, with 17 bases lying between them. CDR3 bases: TGCGCCAGCGGCCCGAAGCTGGGGGGTGAGCAGTTCTTC. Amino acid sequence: CASGPKLGGEQFF.

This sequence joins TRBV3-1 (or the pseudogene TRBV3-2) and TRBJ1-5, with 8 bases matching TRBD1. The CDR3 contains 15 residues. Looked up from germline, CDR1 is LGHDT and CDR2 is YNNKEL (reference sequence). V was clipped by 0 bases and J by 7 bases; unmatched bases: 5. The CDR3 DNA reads TGTGCCAGCAGCCAAGATCACACAGGGGGGCAGCCCCAGCATTTT. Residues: CASSQDHTGGQPQHF.

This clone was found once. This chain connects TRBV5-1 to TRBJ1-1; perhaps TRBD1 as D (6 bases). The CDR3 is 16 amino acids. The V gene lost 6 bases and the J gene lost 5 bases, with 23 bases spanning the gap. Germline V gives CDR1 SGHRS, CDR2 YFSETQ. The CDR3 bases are TGCGCCAGCACCTCGCGGGGGGGAAACAGGGAGACTGAAGCTTTCTTT. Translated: CASTSRGGNRETEAFF.

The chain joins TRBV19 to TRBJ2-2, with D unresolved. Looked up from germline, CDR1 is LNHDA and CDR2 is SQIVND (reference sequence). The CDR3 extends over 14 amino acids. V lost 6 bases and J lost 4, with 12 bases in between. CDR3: CASRSDTFTGELFF. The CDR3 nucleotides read TGTGCCAGTAGGAGTGACACCTTCACCGGGGAGCTGTTTTTT. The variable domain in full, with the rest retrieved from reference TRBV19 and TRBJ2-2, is DGGITQSPKYLFRKEGQNVTLSCEQNLNHDAMYWYRQDPGQGLRLIYYSQIVNDFQKGDIAEGYSVSREKKESFPLTVTSAQKNPTAFYLCASRSDTFTGELFFGEGSRLTVL.

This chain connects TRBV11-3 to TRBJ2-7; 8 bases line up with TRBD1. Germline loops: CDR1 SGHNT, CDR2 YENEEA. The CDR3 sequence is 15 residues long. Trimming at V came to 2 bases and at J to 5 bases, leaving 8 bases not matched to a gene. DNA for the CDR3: TGTGCCAGCAGCTTATTGGCAGGGGGCCTCAACGAGCAGTACTTC. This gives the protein CASSLLAGGLNEQYF.

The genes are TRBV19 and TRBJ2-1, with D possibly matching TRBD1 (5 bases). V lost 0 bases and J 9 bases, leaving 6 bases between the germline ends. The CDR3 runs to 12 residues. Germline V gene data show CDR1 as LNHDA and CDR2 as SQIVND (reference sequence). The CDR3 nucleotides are TGTGCCAGTAGTATAGATCAGGGTGAGCAGTTCTTC. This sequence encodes CASSIDQGEQFF. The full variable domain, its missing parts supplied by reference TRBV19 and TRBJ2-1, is DGGITQSPKYLFRKEGQNVTLSCEQNLNHDAMYWYRQDPGQGLRLIYYSQIVNDFQKGDIAEGYSVSREKKESFPLTVTSAQKNPTAFYLCASSIDQGEQFFGPGTRLTVL.

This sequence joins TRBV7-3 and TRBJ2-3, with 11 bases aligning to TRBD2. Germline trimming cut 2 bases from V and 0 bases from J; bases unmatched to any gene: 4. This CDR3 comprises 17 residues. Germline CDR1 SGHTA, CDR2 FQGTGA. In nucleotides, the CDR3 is TGTGCCAGCAGCTTACTGGGACTAGCGGTTAGCACAGATACGCAGTATTTT. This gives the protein CASSLLGLAVSTDTQYF.

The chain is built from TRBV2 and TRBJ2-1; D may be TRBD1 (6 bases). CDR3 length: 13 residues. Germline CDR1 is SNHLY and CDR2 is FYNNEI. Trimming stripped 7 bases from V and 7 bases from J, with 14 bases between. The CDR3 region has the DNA TGTGCCAGCATTAGACAGGCTGGGAATGAGCAGTTCTTC. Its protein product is CASIRQAGNEQFF. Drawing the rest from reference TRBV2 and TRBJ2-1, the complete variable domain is EPEVTQTPSHQVTQMGQEVILRCVPISNHLYFYWYRQILGQKVEFLVSFYNNEISEKSEIFDDQFSVERPDGSNFTLKIRSTKLEDSAMYFCASIRQAGNEQFFGPGTRLTVL.

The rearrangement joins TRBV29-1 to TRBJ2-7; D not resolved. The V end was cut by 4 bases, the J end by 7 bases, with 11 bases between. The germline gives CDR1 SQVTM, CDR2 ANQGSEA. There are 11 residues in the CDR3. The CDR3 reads CSVVEVGEQYF. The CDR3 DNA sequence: TGCAGCGTTGTCGAGGTGGGGGAGCAGTACTTC.

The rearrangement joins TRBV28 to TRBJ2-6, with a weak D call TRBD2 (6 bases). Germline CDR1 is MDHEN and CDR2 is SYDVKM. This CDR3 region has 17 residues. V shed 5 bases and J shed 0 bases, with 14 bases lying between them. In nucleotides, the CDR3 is TGTGCCAGCAGTCTACCGGGACTGATCTCTGGGGCCAACGTCCTGACTTTC. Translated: CASSLPGLISGANVLTF.

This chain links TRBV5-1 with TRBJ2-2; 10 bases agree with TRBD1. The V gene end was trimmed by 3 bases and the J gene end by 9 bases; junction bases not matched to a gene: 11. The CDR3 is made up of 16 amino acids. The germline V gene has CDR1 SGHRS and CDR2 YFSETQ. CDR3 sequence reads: CASSSTRDRGRRELFF. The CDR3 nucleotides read TGCGCCAGCAGCTCGACCCGGGACAGGGGTCGGAGGGAGCTGTTTTTT.

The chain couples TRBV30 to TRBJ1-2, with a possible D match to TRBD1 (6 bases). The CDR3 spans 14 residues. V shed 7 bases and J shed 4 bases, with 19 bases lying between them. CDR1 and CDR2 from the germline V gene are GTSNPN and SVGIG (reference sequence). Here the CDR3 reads CAYEARGLSYGYTF. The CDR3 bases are TGTGCCTATGAAGCCAGGGGACTAAGCTATGGCTACACCTTC. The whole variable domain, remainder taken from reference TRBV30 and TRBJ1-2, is SQTIHQWPATLVQPVGSPLSLECTVEGTSNPNLYWYRQAAGRGLQLLFYSVGIGQISSEVPQNLSASRPQDRQFILSSKKLLLSDSGFYLCAYEARGLSYGYTFGSGTRLTVV.